This T cell receptor (beta chain) was found in a study of human T cells and chemical hapten exposure. TCRdb independently ran MiXCR on the RACE reads; one entry per CDR3 protein. This table holds over 100,000 distinct CDR3 sequences, 9% to 10% found once. This clonotype was observed at least ten times. Time point specified: healthy volunteer bleed at 2 weeks. The study extracted total RNA from unfractionated whole blood. The CDR3 loop spans 14 amino acids. Germline V gives CDR1 MNHEY, CDR2 SVGAGI. The V and J ends lost 11 bases and 7 bases respectively, with 20 bases between them. V is TRBV6-5 and J is TRBJ2-2; D ambiguous. The sample was whole blood. The TCR was taken from a male donor in good health. Some clones in this sample may be carry-over from other donors' samples. This CDR3 is CAVQRGGNGGELFF. The CDR3 DNA reads TGTGCCGTCCAGCGCGGTGGCAACGGCGGGGAGCTGTTTTTT.